This passage covers 31 T cell receptor beta chains from one sample sequenced in a study of CD8+ T cells in alopecia areata. Specified treatment: oral pan-JAK inhibitor, 5-10 mg twice daily. Following RNA extraction, reverse transcription yielded cDNA that acted as the sequencing template. Profiled with immunoSEQ multiplex PCR; TCRdb holds only in-frame clones, not every one. The top ten hold around 14% of the sample, which has over 150,000 clones, around three fifths seen once. The source was CD4+ T cells sorted from blood, collected at week 24, from a patient treated with tofacitinib. The receptors derive from a human donor with alopecia areata.

The CDR3 region has the DNA TGTGCCAGCAGCTTAGGGAATCCCCAGCATTTT. This translates into CASSLGNPQHF. The V call is TRBV7-9, the J call TRBJ1-5; no clear D. From germline, CDR1 is SEHNR and CDR2 FQNEAQ (reference sequence). V was cut by 1 base and J by 10 bases, with 5 bases left in between. The CDR3 is 11 residues long.

This chain connects TRBV9 to TRBJ2-1; D unresolved. Germline lookup yields CDR1 SGDLS and CDR2 YYNGEE. With 0 bases removed from V and 9 bases from J, the gap between germline ends came to 10 bases. The CDR3 totals 13 residues. The CDR3 DNA is TGTGCCAGCAGCGTAGGGGCTACCCCTGAGCAGTTCTTC. It yields the protein CASSVGATPEQFF.

This chain joins TRBV30 and TRBJ2-7; the match to TRBD2 covers 10 bases. The V gene's germline CDR1 is GTSNPN and CDR2 SVGIG (reference sequence). With 2 bases clipped from V and 1 base from J, the junction kept 5 bases outside the gene matches. The CDR3 loop spans 15 amino acids. CDR3 sequence: CAWSLGLASSYEQYF. The CDR3 DNA reads TGTGCCTGGAGTTTGGGACTAGCGTCTTCCTACGAGCAGTACTTC.

This sequence joins TRBV18 and TRBJ2-7; 7 positions agree with TRBD1. The trim removed 4 bases at V and 0 bases at J, leaving 3 bases unmatched. Germline CDR1 reads KGHSH; CDR2 reads LQKENI. The length of the CDR3 is 14 residues. In nucleotides, the CDR3 is TGTGCCAGCTCACGACAGGGCAACTCCTACGAGCAGTACTTC. Translation gives CASSRQGNSYEQYF.

This clone was recorded a few times. This chain connects TRBV6-6 to TRBJ1-2; perhaps TRBD1 as D (5 bases). Trimming removed 11 bases at V and 5 bases at J, with 18 bases between. This CDR3 is 13 amino acids long. Germline CDR1 reads MNHNY; CDR2 reads SVGAGI (reference sequence). CDR3: CASHGGGSYGYTF. The CDR3 nucleotides read TGTGCCTCCCACGGCGGGGGATCTTATGGCTACACCTTC.

The J gene is TRBJ1-5, the V gene TRBV10-3, with TRBD1 identical over 12 bases. The CDR3 has 16 amino acids. Trimming at V came to 4 bases and at J to 3 bases, leaving 4 bases not matched to a gene. CDR1 is ENHRY, CDR2 SYGVKD, per germline. The CDR3 sequence: CAISAGTGGLNQPQHF. The DNA of the CDR3 is TGTGCCATCAGTGCGGGGACAGGGGGCCTCAATCAGCCCCAGCATTTT.

This clone was counted between two and nine times. This sequence joins TRBV5-4 and TRBJ2-1; D call uncertain. This CDR3 contains 14 residues. Germline V gene lookup returns CDR1 SGHNT and CDR2 YYREEE (reference sequence). Trimming removed 0 bases from V and 5 bases from J, with 9 bases in between. The DNA of the CDR3 is TGTGCCAGCAGCTTGGCTCCGGCAGACAATGAGCAGTTCTTC. The encoded protein is CASSLAPADNEQFF.

Only a few counts were recorded for this clone. The chain carries TRBV2 and TRBJ2-2; no firm D call. V lost 0 bases and J 7 bases, leaving 9 bases between the germline ends. Germline V gene lookup returns CDR1 SNHLY and CDR2 FYNNEI. The CDR3 has 14 residues. The CDR3 spells CASSEARVGGELFF. As DNA, the CDR3 is TGTGCCAGCAGTGAAGCTCGGGTTGGCGGGGAGCTGTTTTTT.

There are a few counts of this clone. The chain couples TRBV10-3 to TRBJ2-5; 7 bases fit TRBD1. CDR3 size: 14 residues. With V trimmed by 2 bases and J by 2 bases, 2 bases remained unmatched. Germline V gives CDR1 ENHRY, CDR2 SYGVKD. CDR3 coding DNA: TGTGCCATCAGTGAGCTGGACAGGCAAGAGACCCAGTACTTC. Translation: CAISELDRQETQYF.

The chain joins TRBV6-1 to TRBJ1-5, with 8 bases lining up with TRBD1. The CDR3 totals 14 residues. Germline lookup yields CDR1 MNHNS and CDR2 SASEGT. Trimming at V came to 4 bases and at J to 6 bases, leaving 5 bases not matched to a gene. For the CDR3, the DNA is TGTGCCAGCAGTGGACAGGGGATAGGTCAGCCCCAGCATTTT. As protein: CASSGQGIGQPQHF.

The chain has TRBV27 and TRBJ2-7; D uncertain. Germline loops: CDR1 MNHEY, CDR2 SMNVEV (reference sequence). Trimming left V 3 bases short and J 4 bases short, with 10 bases between. The length of the CDR3 is 13 residues. DNA of the CDR3: TGTGCCAGCAGTTTCACCGGACCATACGAGCAGTACTTC. Protein sequence: CASSFTGPYEQYF.

The chain combines TRBV7-8 with TRBJ1-6, with D unresolved. The germline V gene has CDR1 SGHVS and CDR2 FQNEAQ. Trimming cost V 3 bases and J 4 bases, with 13 bases left between them. This CDR3 has 16 residues. The CDR3 spells CASSFEQRGYNSPLHF. The CDR3 DNA follows: TGTGCCAGCAGCTTCGAACAGCGTGGGTATAATTCACCCCTCCACTTT.

The chain recombines TRBV5-1 with TRBJ1-6; 9 nucleotides line up with TRBD1. The CDR3 runs to 15 residues. With 0 bases clipped from V and 10 bases from J, the junction kept 5 bases outside the gene matches. Germline-derived CDR1 and CDR2 are SGHRS and YFSETQ. CDR3 loop: CASSLEQGAGSPLHF. CDR3 in DNA: TGCGCCAGCAGCTTGGAACAGGGGGCCGGATCACCCCTCCACTTT.

The rearrangement links TRBV10-3 to TRBJ1-1, with 10 bases aligning to TRBD1. Germline values: CDR1 ENHRY, CDR2 SYGVKD. This CDR3 is 13 amino acids long. V lost 0 bases to trimming and J lost 11 bases; unmatched junction nucleotides: 3. Here the CDR3 reads CAISESDRGRAFF. The CDR3 nucleotides read TGTGCCATCAGTGAGTCCGACAGGGGGCGGGCTTTCTTT.

The chain is built from TRBV30 and TRBJ1-2; perhaps TRBD1 as D (6 bases). Trimming removed 7 bases at V and 7 bases at J, with 16 bases between. The CDR3 has 12 amino acids. CDR1 and CDR2 (germline): GTSNPN, SVGIG (reference sequence). The CDR3 loop reads CALQQGRGGYTF. DNA of the CDR3: TGTGCCTTACAACAGGGACGTGGTGGCTACACCTTC.

This chain uses TRBV6-5 with TRBJ2-7; TRBD2 matches 8 bases. There are 14 residues in the CDR3. The trim removed 2 bases at V and 5 bases at J, leaving 5 bases unmatched. CDR1 is MNHEY, CDR2 SVGAGI, per germline. The CDR3 spells CASSYVRGANEQYF. CDR3 coding DNA: TGTGCCAGCAGTTACGTGCGGGGGGCGAACGAGCAGTACTTC.

The chain has TRBV15 and TRBJ2-7; D uncertain. The germline gives CDR1 LNHNV, CDR2 YYDKDF (reference sequence). The V end lost 0 bases, the J end lost 3 bases, and 12 bases lay between the germline ends. The CDR3 contains 15 residues. CDR3 nucleotides: TGTGCCACCAGCAGAGAGCCGGGCGGAATCTACGAGCAGTACTTC. It codes for CATSREPGGIYEQYF. Looking up the rest from reference TRBV15 and TRBJ2-7 gives the full variable domain: DAMVIQNPRYQVTQFGKPVTLSCSQTLNHNVMYWYQQKSSQAPKLLFHYYDKDFNNEADTPDNFQSRRPNTSFCFLDIRSPGLGDTAMYLCATSREPGGIYEQYFGPGTRLTVT.

The sample holds many counts of this clone. This chain joins TRBV7-8 and TRBJ2-2, with D possibly matching TRBD2 (6 bases). The V gene's germline CDR1 is SGHVS and CDR2 FQNEAQ. The CDR3 is 13 amino acids. The V gene lost 7 bases and the J gene lost 3 bases, with 9 bases spanning the gap. The CDR3 nucleotides are TGTGCCAGCACTACGGGGGACACCGGGGAGCTGTTTTTT. The encoded protein is CASTTGDTGELFF.

The chain is built from TRBV4-1 and TRBJ2-5; D might be TRBD2 (5 bases). In germline, CDR1 is MGHRA, CDR2 YSYEKL. The CDR3 is made up of 15 amino acids. V was shortened by 1 base and J by 5 bases, with 14 bases between the two germline ends. The CDR3 protein is CASSQGNPRGETQYF. CDR3 bases: TGCGCCAGCAGCCAAGGAAACCCTCGGGGTGAGACCCAGTACTTC.

The rearrangement links TRBV5-6 to TRBJ1-6, with D possibly matching TRBD1 (5 bases). The CDR3 is made up of 14 amino acids. The V gene lost 1 base and the J gene lost 9 bases, with 11 bases spanning the gap. In germline, CDR1 is SGHDT, CDR2 YYEEEE. The CDR3 loop reads CASSLRQGGSPLHF. Written as DNA, the CDR3 is TGTGCCAGCAGCTTGCGGCAGGGAGGTTCACCCCTCCACTTT.

The chain uses TRBV7-9 and TRBJ1-1, with 8 bases that match TRBD1. The CDR3 runs to 15 residues. Germline CDR1 and CDR2: SEHNR and FQNEAQ (reference sequence). With 2 bases clipped from V and 2 bases from J, the junction kept 4 bases outside the gene matches. The DNA for the CDR3 is TGTGCCAGCAGCTTATCAGGGGGCGATAACACTGAAGCTTTCTTT. This encodes CASSLSGGDNTEAFF.

V and J are TRBV5-1 and TRBJ2-2; D unclear. Trimming left V 4 bases short and J 1 base short, with 8 bases between. The CDR3 runs to 14 residues. Per the germline V gene, CDR1 is SGHRS and CDR2 is YFSETQ. CDR3 sequence: CASSPSLNTGELFF. The CDR3, as DNA: TGCGCCAGCAGCCCCTCCTTGAACACCGGGGAGCTGTTTTTT.

Here the CDR3 DNA reads TGTGCCAGCTGTCTGCCCGTGGAGACCCAGTACTTC. Encoded protein: CASCLPVETQYF. The genes are TRBV18 and TRBJ2-5; no clear D gene. V lost 7 bases and J lost 5, with 11 bases in between. The CDR3 has 12 residues. In germline, CDR1 is KGHSH, CDR2 LQKENI.

The rearrangement uses TRBV5-1 and TRBJ2-2, with 8 bases lining up with TRBD1. CDR1 and CDR2 from the germline V gene are SGHRS and YFSETQ. Unmatched junction bases numbered 2, after V lost 3 bases and J lost 4 bases. The CDR3 has 14 residues. In DNA, the CDR3 is TGCGCCAGCAGCTCGGACAGGGCCACCGGGGAGCTGTTTTTT. Residues: CASSSDRATGELFF.

The V gene is TRBV19, the J gene TRBJ2-7; D may be TRBD1 or TRBD2 (5 bases each). Germline V gene lookup returns CDR1 LNHDA and CDR2 SQIVND (reference sequence). Trimming pared 4 bases from V and 0 bases from J, leaving 10 bases between. CDR3 size: 14 residues. The CDR3 loop reads CASSSPGSSYEQYF. In DNA form, the CDR3 reads TGTGCCAGTAGTAGCCCAGGGAGCTCCTACGAGCAGTACTTC.

This clone was picked up a small number of times. V usage is TRBV29-1 and J usage is TRBJ2-7, with D maybe TRBD1 (6 bases). V was trimmed by 8 bases and J by 3 bases, leaving 11 bases between them. Germline CDR1 SQVTM, CDR2 ANQGSEA. The CDR3 has 11 residues. The CDR3 nucleotides are TGCAGCTGTCGCAGGGGCTACGAGCAGTACTTC. Translated, it gives CSCRRGYEQYF.

The chain is built from TRBV5-1 and TRBJ2-5; unclear D gene. Trimming took 1 base from V and 5 from J, leaving 6 bases between them. From germline, CDR1 is SGHRS and CDR2 YFSETQ. The CDR3 sequence is 12 residues long. This CDR3 reads CASSLYSETQYF. In DNA, the CDR3 is TGCGCCAGCAGCTTGTATTCGGAGACCCAGTACTTC. Combining the CDR3 with reference TRBV5-1 and TRBJ2-5 gives the whole variable domain KAGVTQTPRYLIKTRGQQVTLSCSPISGHRSVSWYQQTPGQGLQFLFEYFSETQRNKGNFPGRFSGRQFSNSRSEMNVSTLELGDSALYLCASSLYSETQYFGPGTRLLVL.

V usage is TRBV4-1 and J usage is TRBJ1-3, with 8 bases fitting TRBD1. This CDR3 has 14 amino acids. V dropped 4 bases and J dropped 2; count of bases not matched to a gene: 1. Germline CDR1 is MGHRA and CDR2 is YSYEKL. The CDR3 protein is CASSRTGPGNTIYF. In DNA form, the CDR3 reads TGCGCCAGCAGCCGGACAGGGCCTGGAAACACCATATATTTT.

The chain is built from TRBV18 and TRBJ1-1; no definite D call. Germline V lookup: CDR1 KGHSH, CDR2 LQKENI. V lost 3 bases and J 0 bases, leaving 20 bases between the germline ends. The CDR3 spans 18 residues. CDR3 coding DNA: TGTGCCAGCTCACCTCGGCGGGGAAGACCTTCTATGAACACTGAAGCTTTCTTT. It translates to CASSPRRGRPSMNTEAFF.

This chain joins TRBV29-1 and TRBJ1-4; D might be TRBD1 (6 bases). Germline CDR1 and CDR2: SQVTM and ANQGSEA. This CDR3 is built from 12 residues. Between the trimmed V and J ends, which lost 4 bases and 7 bases, there was a span of 10 bases. The CDR3 DNA reads as TGCAGCGTTGTTACAGGGAGTGAAAAACTGTTTTTT. This codes for CSVVTGSEKLFF.

This clone was counted between two and nine times. This chain connects TRBV5-6 to TRBJ2-5, with unresolved D. The V gene lost 0 bases and the J gene lost 2 bases, with 8 bases spanning the gap. The CDR3 is 14 amino acids. Germline CDR1 and CDR2: SGHDT and YYEEEE. The CDR3 region is CASSLDGYQETQYF. CDR3 DNA sequence: TGTGCCAGCAGCTTGGACGGCTATCAAGAGACCCAGTACTTC.